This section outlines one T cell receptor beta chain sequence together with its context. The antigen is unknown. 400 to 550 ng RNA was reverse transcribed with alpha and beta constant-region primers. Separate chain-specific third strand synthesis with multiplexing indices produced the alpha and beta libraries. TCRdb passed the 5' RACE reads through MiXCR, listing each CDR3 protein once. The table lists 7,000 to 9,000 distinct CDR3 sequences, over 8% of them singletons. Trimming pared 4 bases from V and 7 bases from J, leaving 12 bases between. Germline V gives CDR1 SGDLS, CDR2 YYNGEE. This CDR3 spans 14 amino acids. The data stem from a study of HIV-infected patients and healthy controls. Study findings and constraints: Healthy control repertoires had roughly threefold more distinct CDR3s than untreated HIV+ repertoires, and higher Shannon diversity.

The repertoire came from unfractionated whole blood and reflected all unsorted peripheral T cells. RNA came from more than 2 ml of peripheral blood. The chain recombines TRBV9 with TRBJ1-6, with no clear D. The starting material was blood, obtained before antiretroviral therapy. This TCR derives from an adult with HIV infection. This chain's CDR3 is CASSPGSPNSPLHF. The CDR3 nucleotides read TGTGCCAGCAGCCCCGGTAGCCCCAATTCACCCCTCCACTTT.